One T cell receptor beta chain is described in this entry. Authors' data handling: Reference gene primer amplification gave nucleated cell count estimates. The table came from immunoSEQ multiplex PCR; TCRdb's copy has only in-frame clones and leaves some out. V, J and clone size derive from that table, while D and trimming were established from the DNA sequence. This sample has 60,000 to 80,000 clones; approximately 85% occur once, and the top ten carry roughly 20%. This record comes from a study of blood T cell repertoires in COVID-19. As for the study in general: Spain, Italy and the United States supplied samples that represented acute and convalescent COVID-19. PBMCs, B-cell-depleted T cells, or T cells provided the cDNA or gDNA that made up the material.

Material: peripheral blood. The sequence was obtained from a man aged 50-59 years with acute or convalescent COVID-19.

The CDR3 is CASSPYKETQYF. The CDR3 nucleotides are TGTGCCAGCTCACCATATAAAGAGACCCAGTACTTC. This chain joins TRBV18 and TRBJ2-5; D uncertain. The CDR3 extends over 12 amino acids. V lost 2 bases and J lost 3, with 4 bases in between. The germline V gene has CDR1 KGHSH and CDR2 LQKENI.